The text below deals with one TCR beta chain. The target of this receptor is not known. No base qualities exist here, and no much larger clone lies one base off it. Synthetic TCR analog templates were spiked into each PCR to estimate absolute template abundance from read counts. The immunoSEQ assay used bias-controlled V and J gene primers to amplify TCRbeta CDR3 regions from genomic DNA. Sequencing of rearranged TCRbeta segments was performed at approximately 20X coverage. Concerning the study's data processing: Sequencing errors were corrected by clustering, and CDR3s were annotated against IMGT so that V, D and J genes could be assigned. Downstream analyses used only productive TCRbeta rearrangements and left out out-of-frame or stop-codon sequences. To compute clonality, Shannon entropy was normalized by the log of the number of unique productive sequences and then subtracted from one. Fisher's exact test with Benjamini-Hochberg correction, using a cutoff of adjusted p below 0.01, was how clones that differed between time points or between blood and tumor were identified. The clones in this table, taken by TCRdb from immuneACCESS, are in-frame only. Not every clone is retained; where verified, under half of the shortfall comes from an unresolved V gene, and the cause of the rest is unknown. V, J and clone size are taken as reported in that table, and D and trimming were inferred from the DNA itself. The sample table lists some 80,000 clones, roughly 87% of them with a count of one. 5% to 7% of the sample lies in the top ten.

This sample is drawn from a study of PD-L1 blockade in urothelial cancer (dated by TCRdb to 2017 to 2019). Regarding the research as a whole: All patients started therapy in about 2014 and received atezolizumab 1,200 mg intravenously every 3 weeks. Blood samples were analyzed at two time points: 3 weeks after treatment start (second dose) and 6 weeks after treatment start. Under ten patients reached durable clinical benefit, while 15 to 20 patients did not. Pretreatment tumor samples and matched peripheral blood, collected serially before and after atezolizumab treatment, underwent TCR sequencing. Under 30 patients had pretreatment blood TCR-seq, about 24 had at least one posttreatment blood collection, and about 24 had tumor TCR-seq. Durable clinical benefit was defined as progression-free survival longer than 6 months, and TCR features were also tested against progression-free and overall survival. The study was an exploratory multi-omic analysis of somatic, immune and clinical correlates of response to PD-L1 blockade with atezolizumab in urothelial cancer. In the same patients, whole exome sequencing and RNA sequencing of pretreatment tumors were performed in addition to TCR sequencing. A median of about 150,000 T cells and 80,000 to 100,000 unique TCRs was obtained from blood samples, and a median clonality of approximately 0.08 was observed. Patients had an ECOG performance status of 0 or 1 and had received between 0 and 3 prior chemotherapy regimens. About 85% of the roughly 30 patients were males with bladder-origin urothelial cancer, and about 65% of the 29 reported a prior smoking history. Overall study outcomes, separate from this receptor: Among patients with durable benefit, tumor-associated TCR clones showed greater expansion in peripheral blood 3 weeks after treatment started (n of about 20, p = 0.022). Improved progression-free and overall survival was associated with having pretreatment peripheral blood TCR clonality below the median. Because the sample size was small (n of about 30) and many exploratory analyses were performed, the results are intended to be hypothesis-generating.

CDR3 length: 20 amino acids, cysteine to phenylalanine. Solely the CDR3 DNA is kept, with 60 bases framed from the first base. The germline V gene (reference sequence) yields MNHEY for CDR1 and SMNVEV for CDR2. Compared with germline, V lacks 3 bases and J lacks 1 base; bases without a gene match: 21. A total of some 30 patients with locally advanced or metastatic urothelial carcinoma, treated at Memorial Sloan Kettering on a trial protocol, made up the cohort. Peripheral blood mononuclear cells were collected pretreatment and during treatment, with between 1 and 8 total time points per patient. The Qiagen DNeasy Blood extraction kit was used to purify genomic DNA from total PBMCs and tumor samples. PBMCs were collected pretreatment and during treatment, and were isolated and stored as previously described.

This sequence uses TRBV27 and TRBJ2-7; 7 junctional bases match TRBD2. This receptor was obtained from a woman in her sixties or seventies with urothelial cancer. The material sequenced was PBMCs, taken around atezolizumab (anti-PD-L1) treatment. Here is the DNA: TGTGCCAGCAGTTTGTCCCCTTTTCGGGCGGGGGAACCAACGTCCTACGAGCAGTACTTC. Translated, this is CASSLSPFRAGEPTSYEQYF.